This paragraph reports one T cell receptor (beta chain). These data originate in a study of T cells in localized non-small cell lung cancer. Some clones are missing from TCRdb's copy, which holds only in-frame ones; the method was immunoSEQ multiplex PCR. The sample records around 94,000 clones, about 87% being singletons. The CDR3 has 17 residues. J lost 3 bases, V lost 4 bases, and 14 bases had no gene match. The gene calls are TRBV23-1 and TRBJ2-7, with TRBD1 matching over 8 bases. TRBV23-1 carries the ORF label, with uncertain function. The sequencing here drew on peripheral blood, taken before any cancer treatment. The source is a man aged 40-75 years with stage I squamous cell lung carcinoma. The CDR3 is CASSLAPGGIRSYEQYF. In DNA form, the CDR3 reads TGCGCCAGCAGTCTCGCGCCAGGGGGCATTAGGAGCTACGAGCAGTACTTC.